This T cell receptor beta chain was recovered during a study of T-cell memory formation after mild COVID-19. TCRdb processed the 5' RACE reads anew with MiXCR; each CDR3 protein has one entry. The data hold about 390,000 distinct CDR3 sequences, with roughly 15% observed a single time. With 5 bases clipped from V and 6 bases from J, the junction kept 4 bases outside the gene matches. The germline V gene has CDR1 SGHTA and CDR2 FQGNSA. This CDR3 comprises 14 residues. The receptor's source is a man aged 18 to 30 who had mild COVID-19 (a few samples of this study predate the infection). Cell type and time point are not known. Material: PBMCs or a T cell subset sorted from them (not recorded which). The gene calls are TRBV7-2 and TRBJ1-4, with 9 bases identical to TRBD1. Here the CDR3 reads CASSPDRGYEKLFF. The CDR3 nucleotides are TGTGCCAGCAGCCCGGACAGGGGTTATGAAAAACTGTTTTTT.